A selection of T cell receptor beta chains follows, all from one sample in a study of human T cells and chemical hapten exposure. MiXCR, run by TCRdb on the RACE reads, gives a single entry per CDR3 protein. This sample has 150,000 to 200,000 distinct CDR3 sequences, with approximately 20% found just once. The sequencing here drew on whole blood, taken in connection with sensitization to the hapten diphenylcyclopropenone (DPC). The origin of the receptors is a woman aged 45-65 years with alopecia areata. Some clones in this sample may be carry-over from other donors' samples. The CDR3 runs from the conserved cysteine through the conserved F or W. The D gene is left open where the match is weak. Clone size appears in some rows only: once, few, many, or a class for an expanded clone.

abundance: -
j_gene: TRBJ2-1
d_gene: -
v_gene: TRBV28
CDR3aa: CASRKYEQFF
CDR3nt: TGTGCCAGCAGAAAGTATGAGCAGTTCTTC

abundance: -
j_gene: TRBJ1-2
d_gene: TRBD1
v_gene: TRBV12-3/TRBV12-4
CDR3aa: CTSSPRTGGPYGYTF
CDR3nt: TGTACCAGCAGCCCGAGGACAGGGGGCCCCTATGGCTACACCTTC

abundance: -
j_gene: TRBJ2-5
d_gene: TRBD2
v_gene: TRBV29-1
CDR3aa: CSVTTGGQETQYF
CDR3nt: TGCAGCGTTACGACGGGGGGACAAGAGACCCAGTACTTC

abundance: -
j_gene: TRBJ2-1
d_gene: TRBD2
v_gene: TRBV7-9
CDR3aa: CASSSFPSTGTSPHEQFF
CDR3nt: TGTGCCAGCAGCTCCTTCCCATCGACCGGGACTAGTCCACATGAGCAGTTCTTC

abundance: -
j_gene: TRBJ2-3
d_gene: -
v_gene: TRBV28
CDR3aa: CASIMTSGTDTQYF
CDR3nt: TGTGCCAGCATCATGACTAGTGGCACAGATACGCAGTATTTT

abundance: few
j_gene: TRBJ2-7
d_gene: TRBD1
v_gene: TRBV3-1
CDR3aa: CASSQPTGGEQYF
CDR3nt: TGTGCCAGCAGCCAACCAACAGGGGGCGAGCAGTACTTC

abundance: -
j_gene: TRBJ1-1
d_gene: -
v_gene: TRBV10-3
CDR3aa: CAISGTPIGTEAFF
CDR3nt: TGTGCCATCAGTGGGACCCCGATAGGCACTGAAGCTTTCTTT

abundance: -
j_gene: TRBJ2-7
d_gene: -
v_gene: TRBV7-9
CDR3aa: CASTEGGDEQYF
CDR3nt: TGTGCCAGCACCGAAGGGGGGGACGAGCAGTACTTC

abundance: many
j_gene: TRBJ2-3
d_gene: -
v_gene: TRBV27
CDR3aa: CASSSLGITDTQYF
CDR3nt: TGTGCCAGCAGTTCCCTCGGGATCACAGATACGCAGTATTTT

abundance: -
j_gene: TRBJ2-5
d_gene: TRBD2
v_gene: TRBV29-1
CDR3aa: CSVDLLAGEGTQYF
CDR3nt: TGCAGCGTTGATCTACTAGCGGGAGAGGGGACCCAGTACTTC

abundance: many
j_gene: TRBJ2-3
d_gene: TRBD2
v_gene: TRBV6-6
CDR3aa: CASSLPRIGLGTDTQYF
CDR3nt: TGTGCCAGCAGTTTGCCGCGTATCGGACTAGGCACAGATACGCAGTATTTT

abundance: -
j_gene: TRBJ2-1
d_gene: TRBD1
v_gene: TRBV10-3
CDR3aa: CAIRADRGKFNEQFF
CDR3nt: TGTGCCATCAGAGCGGACAGGGGAAAGTTCAATGAGCAGTTCTTC

abundance: -
j_gene: TRBJ2-5
d_gene: -
v_gene: TRBV13
CDR3aa: CASSKGRLETQYF
CDR3nt: TGTGCCAGCAGCAAGGGACGGTTGGAGACCCAGTACTTC

abundance: once
j_gene: TRBJ2-5
d_gene: -
v_gene: TRBV7-8
CDR3aa: CASSSQKLIETQYF
CDR3nt: TGTGCCAGCAGCAGCCAAAAGTTAATAGAGACCCAGTACTTC

abundance: -
j_gene: TRBJ2-2
d_gene: -
v_gene: TRBV13
CDR3aa: CASSQGILYTGELFF
CDR3nt: TGTGCCAGCAGCCAAGGGATCTTATACACCGGGGAGCTGTTTTTT

abundance: -
j_gene: TRBJ2-6
d_gene: -
v_gene: TRBV6-4
CDR3aa: CASSDGRSGANVLTF
CDR3nt: TGTGCCAGCAGTGATGGGAGGTCTGGGGCCAACGTCCTGACTTTC

abundance: many
j_gene: TRBJ2-1
d_gene: TRBD2
v_gene: TRBV20-1
CDR3aa: CSAGLAGDDEQFF
CDR3nt: TGCAGTGCCGGACTAGCGGGAGATGATGAGCAGTTCTTC

abundance: many
j_gene: TRBJ2-3
d_gene: -
v_gene: TRBV20-1
CDR3aa: CSARDLVGTDTQYF
CDR3nt: TGCAGTGCTAGAGATCTGGTTGGCACAGATACGCAGTATTTT

abundance: -
j_gene: TRBJ1-1
d_gene: -
v_gene: TRBV7-9
CDR3aa: CASSLTINTEAFF
CDR3nt: TGTGCCAGCAGCTTAACTATTAACACTGAAGCTTTCTTT

abundance: few
j_gene: TRBJ2-1
d_gene: -
v_gene: TRBV28
CDR3aa: CASSWTAGNEQFF
CDR3nt: TGTGCCAGCAGTTGGACAGCGGGCAATGAGCAGTTCTTC

abundance: few
j_gene: TRBJ2-7
d_gene: TRBD2
v_gene: TRBV29-1
CDR3aa: CSVRTSRTYEQYF
CDR3nt: TGCAGCGTTCGGACTAGCAGAACCTACGAGCAGTACTTC

abundance: few
j_gene: TRBJ2-5
d_gene: -
v_gene: TRBV24-1
CDR3aa: CATSRAGETQYF
CDR3nt: TGTGCCACTTCCCGGGCGGGAGAGACCCAGTACTTC

abundance: -
j_gene: TRBJ1-1
d_gene: TRBD1
v_gene: TRBV7-2
CDR3aa: CASSPTGFNRLTEAFF
CDR3nt: TGTGCCAGCAGTCCGACAGGGTTCAACAGACTCACTGAAGCTTTCTTT

abundance: -
j_gene: TRBJ1-1
d_gene: -
v_gene: TRBV20-1
CDR3aa: CNVRGPDTEAFF
CDR3nt: TGCAATGTACGGGGGCCAGACACTGAAGCTTTCTTT

abundance: -
j_gene: TRBJ1-2
d_gene: -
v_gene: TRBV10-3
CDR3aa: CAISPDLAYGYTF
CDR3nt: TGTGCCATCAGTCCAGACTTAGCCTATGGCTACACCTTC

abundance: -
j_gene: TRBJ2-5
d_gene: -
v_gene: TRBV3-1
CDR3aa: CASSQQGGSRQETQYF
CDR3nt: TGTGCCAGCAGCCAGCAGGGGGGCTCAAGGCAAGAGACCCAGTACTTC

abundance: few
j_gene: TRBJ1-1
d_gene: -
v_gene: TRBV5-1
CDR3aa: CASTPNRDTEAFF
CDR3nt: TGCGCCAGCACCCCGAACAGGGACACTGAAGCTTTCTTT

abundance: many
j_gene: TRBJ1-5
d_gene: TRBD1
v_gene: TRBV20-1
CDR3aa: CSAGQGGIGNQPQHF
CDR3nt: TGCAGTGCCGGACAGGGTGGAATCGGCAATCAGCCCCAGCATTTT

abundance: few
j_gene: TRBJ1-1
d_gene: -
v_gene: TRBV29-1
CDR3aa: CSTRRGNTEAFF
CDR3nt: TGCAGCACCCGTAGGGGTAACACTGAAGCTTTCTTT

abundance: -
j_gene: TRBJ2-3
d_gene: TRBD1
v_gene: TRBV5-1
CDR3aa: CASSTGQAPDTQYF
CDR3nt: TGCGCCAGCAGTACGGGACAGGCCCCAGATACGCAGTATTTT

abundance: -
j_gene: TRBJ2-1
d_gene: TRBD2
v_gene: TRBV7-9
CDR3aa: CASSLGLAEQFF
CDR3nt: TGTGCCAGCAGCTTGGGACTAGCGGAGCAGTTCTTC

abundance: large
j_gene: TRBJ2-1
d_gene: TRBD2
v_gene: TRBV20-1
CDR3aa: CSAVGLAGPNEQFF
CDR3nt: TGCAGTGCTGTAGGACTAGCGGGTCCGAATGAGCAGTTCTTC

abundance: -
j_gene: TRBJ1-2
d_gene: TRBD1
v_gene: TRBV6-6
CDR3aa: CASEAGGRGYGYTF
CDR3nt: TGTGCCAGCGAGGCAGGGGGCAGGGGCTATGGCTACACCTTC

abundance: -
j_gene: TRBJ1-1
d_gene: TRBD1
v_gene: TRBV14
CDR3aa: CASSPPGTGYTEAFF
CDR3nt: TGTGCCAGCAGCCCGCCGGGGACAGGGTACACTGAAGCTTTCTTT

abundance: -
j_gene: TRBJ2-7
d_gene: -
v_gene: TRBV20-1
CDR3aa: CSASDGGRIEQYF
CDR3nt: TGCAGTGCTAGTGATGGGGGTCGGATCGAGCAGTACTTC

abundance: few
j_gene: TRBJ1-5
d_gene: -
v_gene: TRBV6-6
CDR3aa: CASSYPTAGRPQHF
CDR3nt: TGTGCCAGCAGTTACCCGACCGCTGGAAGGCCCCAGCATTTT

abundance: -
j_gene: TRBJ1-5
d_gene: -
v_gene: TRBV20-1
CDR3aa: CSARFGGREPQHF
CDR3nt: TGCAGTGCTAGGTTCGGGGGGCGAGAGCCCCAGCATTTT

abundance: once
j_gene: TRBJ2-5
d_gene: -
v_gene: TRBV29-1
CDR3aa: CSVEGVTGRETQYF
CDR3nt: TGCAGCGTTGAAGGCGTAACGGGAAGAGAGACCCAGTACTTC

abundance: few
j_gene: TRBJ2-3
d_gene: TRBD2
v_gene: TRBV6-4
CDR3aa: CASRQSGRAADTQYF
CDR3nt: TGTGCCAGCAGACAAAGCGGGAGGGCCGCAGATACGCAGTATTTT

abundance: many
j_gene: TRBJ1-4
d_gene: -
v_gene: TRBV29-1
CDR3aa: CSVEEGEKLFF
CDR3nt: TGCAGCGTTGAGGAGGGTGAAAAACTGTTTTTT

abundance: -
j_gene: TRBJ2-4
d_gene: -
v_gene: TRBV7-2
CDR3aa: CASSLDWGGNIQYF
CDR3nt: TGTGCCAGCAGCTTAGACTGGGGCGGCAACATTCAGTACTTC

abundance: -
j_gene: TRBJ1-1
d_gene: -
v_gene: TRBV5-1
CDR3aa: CAGGDGNREAEAFF
CDR3nt: TGCGCCGGCGGGGACGGGAACAGGGAGGCGGAGGCTTTCTTT

abundance: -
j_gene: TRBJ1-1
d_gene: -
v_gene: TRBV30
CDR3aa: CAWSGGGDTEAFF
CDR3nt: TGTGCCTGGAGTGGAGGAGGGGACACTGAAGCTTTCTTT

abundance: -
j_gene: TRBJ2-1
d_gene: TRBD2
v_gene: TRBV20-1
CDR3aa: CSANVAGTGNEQFF
CDR3nt: TGCAGTGCTAACGTAGCGGGAACGGGCAATGAGCAGTTCTTC